These 25 T cell receptor beta chains were sequenced from one sample in a study of radiotherapy plus CTLA-4 blockade in lung cancer. Some clones are missing from TCRdb's copy, which holds only in-frame ones; the method was immunoSEQ multiplex PCR. The table lists 53,000 or so clones, less than 90% of them singletons. The source was peripheral blood, collected from a patient treated with radiotherapy plus ipilimumab. These receptors were collected from a human donor with non-small cell lung cancer that progressed on radiotherapy plus ipilimumab. Some clones in this sample may be carry-over from other donors' samples.

This clone has just one count. V usage is TRBV5-8 and J usage is TRBJ2-1; the match to TRBD1 covers 10 bases. The CDR3 spans 15 residues. V was pared by 0 bases and J by 5 bases, with 2 bases of the junction left unmatched. Germline V gene sequence: CDR1 SGHTS, CDR2 YDEGEE. In nucleotides, the CDR3 is TGTGCCAGCAGCTTGGGACAGGGGGCGGACAATGAGCAGTTCTTC. Translated: CASSLGQGADNEQFF.

V is TRBV6-5 and J is TRBJ2-7, with D perhaps matching TRBD1 (5 bases). CDR3 size: 13 residues. Per the germline V gene, CDR1 is MNHEY and CDR2 is SVGAGI. Trimming left V 6 bases short and J 2 bases short, with 11 bases between. The CDR3 loop is CASRGRLAYEQYF. The CDR3 DNA follows: TGTGCCAGCAGGGGGCGGCTGGCCTACGAGCAGTACTTC.

The chain carries TRBV19 and TRBJ2-3; D not certain. Trimming shortened V by 5 bases and J by 2 bases, and 8 bases separated the two germline ends. The germline CDR1 and CDR2 sequences are LNHDA and SQIVND (reference sequence). CDR3 length: 13 amino acids. CDR3 DNA: TGTGCCAGTAGTCTTTGGGCCACAGATACGCAGTATTTT. Its translation: CASSLWATDTQYF.

The chain links TRBV5-1 to TRBJ2-7; 12 bases are shared with TRBD1. Germline CDR1 reads SGHRS; CDR2 reads YFSETQ. This CDR3 spans 14 amino acids. V trimming: 7 bases; J trimming: 6 bases; junction bases outside the gene matches: 8. The CDR3 region has the DNA TGCGCCAGCGTTCCGGGACAGGGGGCGGGCGAGCAGTACTTC. Encoded protein: CASVPGQGAGEQYF.

The rearrangement links TRBV19 to TRBJ2-3, with D unclear. Deletions cut 5 bases from V and 2 bases from J, with 17 bases between. CDR3 length equals 16 residues. The germline gives CDR1 LNHDA, CDR2 SQIVND (reference sequence). In nucleotides, the CDR3 is TGTGCCAGTAGTTCCCCGGGTTCTCGCTACACAGATACGCAGTATTTT. As protein: CASSSPGSRYTDTQYF.

This chain uses TRBV15 with TRBJ2-7, with 7 bases lining up with TRBD1. The CDR3 extends over 15 amino acids. After removal of 3 bases from V and 3 bases from J, the junction contained 8 bases not matched to a gene. CDR1 is LNHNV, CDR2 YYDKDF, per germline (reference sequence). This CDR3 reads CATSSETGPRYEQYF. In nucleotides, the CDR3 is TGTGCCACCAGCAGCGAGACAGGGCCCCGCTACGAGCAGTACTTC. The full variable domain, rest sourced from reference TRBV15 and TRBJ2-7, is DAMVIQNPRYQVTQFGKPVTLSCSQTLNHNVMYWYQQKSSQAPKLLFHYYDKDFNNEADTPDNFQSRRPNTSFCFLDIRSPGLGDTAMYLCATSSETGPRYEQYFGPGTRLTVT.

The chain has TRBV6-5 and TRBJ2-1, with D perhaps matching TRBD2 (5 bases). Deletions cut 0 bases from V and 3 bases from J, with 12 bases between. Germline CDR1 MNHEY, CDR2 SVGAGI. The CDR3 runs to 16 residues. CDR3 nucleotide sequence: TGTGCCAGCAGTTACTCAGGGAGAAGGAACTACAATGAGCAGTTCTTC. As protein: CASSYSGRRNYNEQFF.

This chain uses TRBV6-1 with TRBJ1-3; 7 nucleotides align to TRBD1. The V gene end was trimmed by 3 bases and the J gene end by 5 bases; junction bases not matched to a gene: 4. Germline CDR1 and CDR2: MNHNS and SASEGT. This CDR3 contains 14 residues. The CDR3 DNA sequence: TGTGCCAGCAGTGAGACAGGGTTGAGAAACACCATATATTTT. This translates into CASSETGLRNTIYF.

The CDR3 nucleotides are TGCGCCAGCAGCTTGGCCGTGGGGGGGGCAGATACGCAGTATTTT. Protein: CASSLAVGGADTQYF. V and J are TRBV5-1 and TRBJ2-3; 7 bases map to TRBD2. The CDR3 extends over 15 amino acids. Germline V gene data show CDR1 as SGHRS and CDR2 as YFSETQ. V was pared by 0 bases and J by 4 bases, with 5 bases of the junction left unmatched.

The chain is built from TRBV7-9 and TRBJ1-2; 8 nucleotides match TRBD1. The V gene end was trimmed by 5 bases and the J gene end by 2 bases; junction bases not matched to a gene: 10. The CDR3 is 16 residues long. Germline CDR1 and CDR2: SEHNR and FQNEAQ (reference sequence). The CDR3 protein is CASSEMDRVNNYGYTF. CDR3 nucleotide sequence: TGTGCCAGCAGCGAGATGGACAGGGTAAACAACTATGGCTACACCTTC.

The chain uses TRBV27 and TRBJ1-1, with 7 positions matching TRBD1. This CDR3 spans 14 amino acids. V trimming: 5 bases; J trimming: 0 bases; junction bases outside the gene matches: 3. Germline CDR1 is MNHEY and CDR2 is SMNVEV (reference sequence). The CDR3 coding sequence is TGTGCCAGCAGTCTCAGGGGGGTGAACACTGAAGCTTTCTTT. This sequence encodes CASSLRGVNTEAFF.

The chain recombines TRBV6-5 with TRBJ2-7; D is perhaps TRBD2 (5 bases). Germline CDR1 MNHEY, CDR2 SVGAGI. Between the trimmed V and J ends, which lost 2 bases and 1 base, there was a span of 9 bases. The CDR3 covers 14 residues. CDR3 sequence (DNA): TGTGCCAGCAGTTACGCGGGTAGATCCTACGAGCAGTACTTC. Translating gives CASSYAGRSYEQYF.

The chain combines TRBV6-6 with TRBJ2-4, with D possibly TRBD2 on 6 matching bases. Trimming took 8 bases from V and 0 from J, leaving 11 bases between them. CDR3 length equals 14 residues. In germline, CDR1 is MNHNY, CDR2 SVGAGI (reference sequence). DNA of the CDR3: TGTGCCAGCGCGGAGGGGCTAGCCAAAAACATTCAGTACTTC. It yields the protein CASAEGLAKNIQYF.

This clone was observed a handful of times. This chain joins TRBV27 and TRBJ2-7, with D perhaps matching TRBD2 (6 bases). The CDR3 consists of 11 residues. Germline values: CDR1 MNHEY, CDR2 SMNVEV (reference sequence). Trimming removed 5 bases from V and 6 bases from J, with 8 bases in between. The CDR3 is CASSQGGEQYF. The CDR3 bases are TGTGCCAGCAGTCAGGGAGGCGAGCAGTACTTC.

This clone was found once. The rearrangement uses TRBV2 and TRBJ1-2; D not certain. The CDR3 totals 12 residues. The V end lost 8 bases, the J end lost 7 bases, and 14 bases lay between the germline ends. Per germline, CDR1 SNHLY and CDR2 FYNNEI. In DNA form, the CDR3 reads TGTGCCAGCCTTACGGACTCGGGTGGCTACACCTTC. As protein: CASLTDSGGYTF.

The rearrangement joins TRBV20-1 to TRBJ1-1; D unclear. The germline V and J ends were trimmed by 6 bases and 5 bases, with 10 bases remaining between them. Looked up from germline, CDR1 is DFQATT and CDR2 is SNEGSKA (reference sequence). The CDR3 sequence is 11 residues long. CDR3 DNA sequence: TGCAGTGCCAATCGGTGGACTGAAGCTTTCTTT. Amino acids: CSANRWTEAFF.

The genes are TRBV9 and TRBJ2-3, with D tentatively TRBD1 (5 bases). The CDR3 covers 15 residues. V lost 0 bases and J lost 1, with 9 bases in between. From germline, CDR1 is SGDLS and CDR2 YYNGEE. The CDR3 region has the DNA TGTGCCAGCAGCGTAGAGCAGGGTGGCACAGATACGCAGTATTTT. It yields the protein CASSVEQGGTDTQYF. The full variable domain, with the rest looked up from reference TRBV9 and TRBJ2-3, is DSGVTQTPKHLITATGQRVTLRCSPRSGDLSVYWYQQSLDQGLQFLIQYYNGEERAKGNILERFSAQQFPDLHSELNLSSLELGDSALYFCASSVEQGGTDTQYFGPGTRLTVL.

The chain carries TRBV20-1 and TRBJ1-2; D is ambiguous. CDR3 length equals 10 residues. The germline gives CDR1 DFQATT, CDR2 SNEGSKA (reference sequence). Between the trimmed V and J ends, which lost 7 bases and 6 bases, there was a span of 9 bases. The DNA of the CDR3 is TGCAGTGGAGGTCGGCATGGCTACACCTTC. Translating it yields CSGGRHGYTF.

The count of this clone is one. This rearrangement joins TRBV29-1 to TRBJ1-5; D gene uncertain. Germline CDR1 is SQVTM and CDR2 is ANQGSEA. CDR3 length equals 13 residues. With 3 bases removed from V and 2 bases from J, the gap between germline ends came to 8 bases. The CDR3 is CSVESEGNQPQHF. The CDR3 DNA is TGCAGCGTTGAGTCCGAGGGCAATCAGCCCCAGCATTTT. Using reference TRBV29-1 and TRBJ1-5 for the parts outside the CDR3, the full variable domain is SAVISQKPSRDICQRGTSLTIQCQVDSQVTMMFWYRQQPGQSLTLIATANQGSEATYESGFVIDKFPISRPNLTFSTLTVSNMSPEDSSIYLCSVESEGNQPQHFGDGTRLSIL.

The chain links TRBV4-1 to TRBJ1-1; possibly TRBD1 for D (5 bases). The CDR3 has 16 amino acids. Germline V gene sequence: CDR1 MGHRA, CDR2 YSYEKL. Trimming removed 2 bases at V and 0 bases at J, with 13 bases between. CDR3 protein: CASSQKRQPMNTEAFF. The DNA for the CDR3 is TGCGCCAGCAGCCAAAAAAGACAGCCCATGAACACTGAAGCTTTCTTT.

This clone occurred once. The rearrangement joins TRBV19 to TRBJ2-5, with a tentative D call TRBD1 (5 bases). CDR1 and CDR2 (germline): LNHDA, SQIVND (reference sequence). The CDR3 length is 15 residues. Deletions cut 5 bases from V and 3 bases from J, with 16 bases between. The DNA of the CDR3 is TGTGCCAGTAGTTTCGTGGGCAGGGAAAAAGAGACCCAGTACTTC. Protein sequence: CASSFVGREKETQYF. Full variable domain (rest looked up from reference TRBV19 and TRBJ2-5): DGGITQSPKYLFRKEGQNVTLSCEQNLNHDAMYWYRQDPGQGLRLIYYSQIVNDFQKGDIAEGYSVSREKKESFPLTVTSAQKNPTAFYLCASSFVGREKETQYFGPGTRLLVL.

The V gene is TRBV7-8, the J gene TRBJ2-1; 10 bases line up with TRBD2. V trimming: 7 bases; J trimming: 10 bases; junction bases outside the gene matches: 16. Germline CDR1 SGHVS, CDR2 FQNEAQ. The CDR3 is 16 residues long. The CDR3: CASTPTAGGLLREQFF. The CDR3 coding sequence is TGTGCCAGCACCCCTACAGCGGGAGGGCTGCTGCGGGAGCAGTTCTTC. Complete variable domain (other parts from reference TRBV7-8 and TRBJ2-1): GAGVSQSPRYKVAKRGQDVALRCDPISGHVSLFWYQQALGQGPEFLTYFQNEAQLDKSGLPSDRFFAERPEGSVSTLKIQRTQQEDSAVYLCASTPTAGGLLREQFFGPGTRLTVL.

The V and J genes are TRBV28 and TRBJ2-7, with 7 bases matching TRBD2. CDR3 size: 14 residues. Trimming cost V 2 bases and J 5 bases; bases outside gene matches: 6. Germline V CDR1 and CDR2: MDHEN, SYDVKM. The CDR3 coding sequence is TGTGCCAGCAGTTTAGGCGGGAGTCGCAACGAGCAGTACTTC. It codes for CASSLGGSRNEQYF.

V gene TRBV10-2 combines with J gene TRBJ2-7, with 8 bases identical to TRBD1. Germline V gene lookup returns CDR1 WSHSY and CDR2 SAAADI. V was pared by 10 bases and J by 1 base, with 6 bases of the junction left unmatched. CDR3 size: 13 residues. In DNA, the CDR3 is TGCGCCAAAACCGGGACAGGTTCCTACGAGCAGTACTTC. It translates to CAKTGTGSYEQYF.

J is TRBJ1-2 and V is TRBV6-4; D gene unclear. The CDR3 extends over 14 amino acids. V dropped 2 bases and J dropped 0 bases, with 7 bases sitting between them. Germline values: CDR1 MRHNA, CDR2 SNTAGT. This CDR3 is CASSDQASNYGYTF. CDR3 nucleotides: TGTGCCAGCAGTGACCAGGCATCTAACTATGGCTACACCTTC.